These 30 T cell receptor beta chains came from one sample sequenced in a study of cytomegalovirus exposure and HLA in healthy donors (dated by TCRdb to 2017 to 2019). Receptors were amplified or captured by the immunoSEQ multiplex PCR assay. For the multiplex PCR, a mixture combining 60 forward primers for TCR Vbeta segments and 13 reverse primers for TCR Jbeta segments was used. TCRdb holds this immuneACCESS table with in-frame rearrangements only. Some clones are missing; in checked studies, unresolved V genes explain under half, and the rest has no known cause. The sample records 150,000 to 200,000 clones, about 83% of which are singletons. Approximately 6% of the sample is held by the ten biggest clonotypes. Sequenced input: PBMCs. The receptors here all came from a woman between 25 and 40 years old in good health and CMV-seropositive.

The chain recombines TRBV25-1 with TRBJ2-2; 13 nucleotides align to TRBD2. CDR3 length: 14 residues. Trimming removed 8 bases from V and 5 bases from J; junction bases left unmatched: 2. Germline CDR1 reads MGHDK; CDR2 reads SYGVNS. The CDR3 loop reads CASQTSGGTGELFF. CDR3 in DNA: TGTGCCAGCCAGACTAGCGGGGGGACCGGGGAGCTGTTTTTT. Full variable domain (outside the CDR3, taken from reference TRBV25-1 and TRBJ2-2): EADIYQTPRYLVIGTGKKITLECSQTMGHDKMYWYQQDPGMELHLIHYSYGVNSTEKGDLSSESTVSRIRTEHFPLTLESARPSHTSQYLCASQTSGGTGELFFGEGSRLTVL.

The chain uses TRBV28 and TRBJ2-1, with 12 nucleotides matching TRBD1. The CDR3 has 18 residues. From germline, CDR1 is MDHEN and CDR2 SYDVKM. Trimming cost V 3 bases and J 8 bases; bases outside gene matches: 14. The CDR3 is CASSLRIVGTGGFDEQFF. The CDR3 bases are TGTGCCAGCAGTTTGAGGATTGTGGGGACAGGGGGCTTCGATGAGCAGTTCTTC.

The rearrangement joins TRBV19 to TRBJ1-2; D gene uncertain. The CDR3 is made up of 14 amino acids. Trimming pared 5 bases from V and 1 base from J, leaving 11 bases between. Germline V gives CDR1 LNHDA, CDR2 SQIVND (reference sequence). CDR3 coding DNA: TGTGCCAGTAGTGCCCCGGAGTTTAACTATGGCTACACCTTC. Encoded protein: CASSAPEFNYGYTF.

This clone was detected only a few times. The rearrangement links TRBV4-2 to TRBJ1-2; D call uncertain. V was cut by 5 bases and J by 4 bases, with 17 bases left in between. This CDR3 is built from 15 residues. CDR1 and CDR2 (germline): LGHNA, YNFKEQ. The CDR3 bases are TGTGCCAGCAGCTCTCTCTCACAGTTATCCTATGGCTACACCTTC. Protein: CASSSLSQLSYGYTF.

This chain links TRBV27 with TRBJ1-4, with 8 positions matching TRBD1. Germline loops: CDR1 MNHEY, CDR2 SMNVEV (reference sequence). This CDR3 has 16 amino acids. V trimming: 1 base; J trimming: 5 bases; junction bases outside the gene matches: 6. The CDR3 region is CASSLYPGQVNEKLFF. CDR3 in DNA: TGTGCCAGCAGTTTATACCCGGGACAGGTGAATGAAAAACTGTTTTTT.

The CDR3 coding sequence is TGCGCCAGCAGCCAACCGGGGGGACAGGGACCTACCGGGGAGCTGTTTTTT. It specifies CASSQPGGQGPTGELFF. The chain couples TRBV4-1 to TRBJ2-2, with 9 bases identical to TRBD1. The CDR3 loop spans 17 amino acids. The ends lost 2 bases at V and 5 bases at J; junction bases unmatched: 9. Germline CDR1 is MGHRA and CDR2 is YSYEKL.

This chain links TRBV27 with TRBJ1-5; D is unclear. The V and J ends lost 3 bases and 7 bases respectively, with 10 bases between them. The CDR3 length is 13 residues. Looked up from germline, CDR1 is MNHEY and CDR2 is SMNVEV (reference sequence). CDR3 residues: CASSFTLEQPQHF. In DNA form, the CDR3 reads TGTGCCAGCAGTTTTACCCTGGAGCAGCCCCAGCATTTT.

The chain couples TRBV7-2 to TRBJ1-3; possible D gene TRBD1, 6 bases. The CDR3 is made up of 16 amino acids. Germline-derived CDR1 and CDR2 are SGHTA and FQGNSA. The V end lost 5 bases, the J end lost 0 bases, and 14 bases lay between the germline ends. The CDR3 here is CASSLSTGRSGNTIYF. CDR3 DNA sequence: TGTGCCAGCAGCCTGTCAACAGGGCGCTCTGGAAACACCATATATTTT. Variable domain in full (rest from reference TRBV7-2 and TRBJ1-3): GAGVSQSPSNKVTEKGKDVELRCDPISGHTALYWYRQSLGQGLEFLIYFQGNSAPDKSGLPSDRFSAERTGGSVSTLTIQRTQQEDSAVYLCASSLSTGRSGNTIYFGEGSWLTVV.

The chain joins TRBV10-3 to TRBJ1-2, with D maybe TRBD1 (5 bases). V gave up 4 bases and J gave up 6 bases, with 15 bases separating them. Germline values: CDR1 ENHRY, CDR2 SYGVKD. The CDR3 totals 14 residues. In DNA form, the CDR3 reads TGTGCCATCAGTGGGGGCCAGAGGTCGGATGGCTACACCTTC. Translated: CAISGGQRSDGYTF.

This clone has just one count. The chain employs TRBV2 and TRBJ1-5; a weak D match, TRBD1 (6 bases). The germline V and J ends were trimmed by 5 bases and 12 bases, with 14 bases remaining between them. CDR3 length: 12 residues. Germline CDR1 SNHLY, CDR2 FYNNEI. CDR3 residues: CASSLSGTNQHF. DNA for the CDR3: TGTGCCAGCAGTCTATCCGGGACAAACCAGCATTTT.

V and J are TRBV27 and TRBJ2-2; a possible D gene is TRBD2 (6 bases). This CDR3 spans 12 amino acids. Trimming stripped 5 bases from V and 13 bases from J, with 14 bases between. Germline-derived CDR1 and CDR2 are MNHEY and SMNVEV (reference sequence). The CDR3, as DNA: TGTGCCAGCAGTCACGGAGGGCGGGGGCTGTTTTTT. This gives the protein CASSHGGRGLFF.

The rearrangement uses TRBV27 and TRBJ2-7, with TRBD1 identical over 9 bases. There are 11 residues in the CDR3. V shed 7 bases and J 12 bases; nucleotides not matched to a gene: 7. From germline, CDR1 is MNHEY and CDR2 SMNVEV (reference sequence). The CDR3 here is CASKTGGEWYF. DNA for the CDR3: TGTGCCAGCAAAACAGGGGGCGAATGGTACTTC.

This clone was recorded only once. The chain employs TRBV19 and TRBJ2-4; D gene uncertain. CDR3 size: 15 residues. Trimming cost V 3 bases and J 3 bases, with 12 bases left between them. Looked up from germline, CDR1 is LNHDA and CDR2 is SQIVND (reference sequence). Here the CDR3 reads CASSMQTGVKNIQYF. The CDR3 nucleotides read TGTGCCAGTAGTATGCAAACCGGAGTCAAAAACATTCAGTACTTC.

This clone appeared once. The chain joins TRBV2 to TRBJ2-5; TRBD1 aligns across 10 bases. Trimming cost V 10 bases and J 2 bases; bases outside gene matches: 4. The length of the CDR3 is 13 residues. Germline V lookup: CDR1 SNHLY, CDR2 FYNNEI. DNA of the CDR3: TGTGCCAACCGGGACAGGGGTCAAGAGACCCAGTACTTC. This encodes CANRDRGQETQYF.

The chain's CDR3 is CASSLASGGAEIYSEQFF. The CDR3 DNA is TGCGCCAGCAGCTTGGCCAGCGGGGGGGCCGAGATTTATAGTGAGCAGTTCTTC. The rearrangement links TRBV5-1 to TRBJ2-1; TRBD2 agrees at 10 bases. The CDR3 sequence is 18 residues long. Germline V gene data show CDR1 as SGHRS and CDR2 as YFSETQ. Germline trimming cut 0 bases from V and 9 bases from J; bases unmatched to any gene: 15.

The V gene is TRBV5-6, the J gene TRBJ1-1; D gene ambiguous. Trimming stripped 3 bases from V and 3 bases from J, with 12 bases between. CDR3 length: 14 amino acids. Per germline, CDR1 SGHDT and CDR2 YYEEEE. In DNA, the CDR3 is TGTGCCAGCAGCTACGTACCCCGCGACACTGAAGCTTTCTTT. Its translation is CASSYVPRDTEAFF.

V is TRBV4-1 and J is TRBJ1-2; no clear D gene. CDR3 length equals 15 residues. Between the trimmed V and J ends, which lost 1 base and 6 bases, there was a span of 15 bases. Germline CDR1 reads MGHRA; CDR2 reads YSYEKL. CDR3 nucleotides: TGCGCCAGCAGCCAAGTAAGCGGGAGGGTGGATGGCTACACCTTC. Its translation: CASSQVSGRVDGYTF.

DNA of the CDR3: TGTGCCATCAGTGAGTCTCTAGCGACCGGGGAGCTGTTTTTT. Its translation is CAISESLATGELFF. The gene calls are TRBV10-3 and TRBJ2-2; D perhaps matches TRBD2 (6 bases). The CDR3 has 14 amino acids. Trimming stripped 0 bases from V and 5 bases from J, with 7 bases between. The germline gives CDR1 ENHRY, CDR2 SYGVKD.

The rearrangement uses TRBV2 and TRBJ1-5, with a possible D match to TRBD1 (5 bases). V lost 8 bases, J lost 4 bases, and 18 bases lay in between. The CDR3 consists of 15 residues. Germline V gene lookup returns CDR1 SNHLY and CDR2 FYNNEI. The CDR3 DNA reads TGTGCCAGCGCAGGGTACAATGTTCCAAATCAGCCCCAGCATTTT. Protein: CASAGYNVPNQPQHF.

The chain combines TRBV2 with TRBJ1-5; 7 bases line up with TRBD1. The V and J ends lost 6 bases and 6 bases, in that order; junction bases with no gene match: 8. Germline loops: CDR1 SNHLY, CDR2 FYNNEI. The CDR3 has 14 residues. CDR3 region: CASRGTATLQPQHF. The CDR3 DNA reads as TGTGCCAGCAGGGGGACAGCTACCCTTCAGCCCCAGCATTTT.

DNA for the CDR3: TGTGCCAGCACCTACACCGGGACAGGGGGCACTGAAGCTTTCTTT. Amino acids: CASTYTGTGGTEAFF. The gene calls are TRBV6-5 and TRBJ1-1, with 11 nucleotides matching TRBD1. The junction had 8 bases not matched to a gene; V was cut back by 7 bases and J by 4 bases. The germline CDR1 and CDR2 sequences are MNHEY and SVGAGI. This CDR3 has 15 amino acids.

This clone was counted between two and nine times. This rearrangement joins TRBV4-1 to TRBJ2-2, with D maybe TRBD1 (6 bases). Between the trimmed V and J ends, which lost 1 base and 4 bases, there was a span of 10 bases. Germline V lookup: CDR1 MGHRA, CDR2 YSYEKL. This CDR3 has 15 amino acids. This CDR3 reads CASSQADSGTGELFF. CDR3 in DNA: TGCGCCAGCAGCCAAGCGGACAGTGGCACCGGGGAGCTGTTTTTT.

The V and J genes are TRBV7-2 and TRBJ2-3, with 9 bases aligning to TRBD2. This CDR3 has 15 amino acids. Germline CDR1 SGHTA, CDR2 FQGNSA. V dropped 1 base and J dropped 3; count of bases not matched to a gene: 2. For the CDR3, the DNA is TGTGCCAGCAGCTTAGGCGGGGGGGCTACAGATACGCAGTATTTT. Its translation is CASSLGGGATDTQYF. The full variable domain, in which reference TRBV7-2 and TRBJ2-3 provide the parts outside the CDR3, is GAGVSQSPSNKVTEKGKDVELRCDPISGHTALYWYRQSLGQGLEFLIYFQGNSAPDKSGLPSDRFSAERTGGSVSTLTIQRTQQEDSAVYLCASSLGGGATDTQYFGPGTRLTVL.

V usage is TRBV18 and J usage is TRBJ2-7; no reliable D call. Germline CDR1 is KGHSH and CDR2 is LQKENI. The V end was cut by 1 base, the J end by 1 base, with 5 bases between. The CDR3 runs to 13 residues. The CDR3 loop reads CASSPLASYEQYF. In DNA, the CDR3 is TGTGCCAGCTCACCACTGGCTTCCTACGAGCAGTACTTC. Drawing the rest from reference TRBV18 and TRBJ2-7, the complete variable domain is NAGVMQNPRHLVRRRGQEARLRCSPMKGHSHVYWYRQLPEEGLKFMVYLQKENIIDESGMPKERFSAEFPKEGPSILRIQQVVRGDSAAYFCASSPLASYEQYFGPGTRLTVT.

This chain joins TRBV27 and TRBJ2-3; no definite D call. The CDR3 covers 19 residues. The germline V gene has CDR1 MNHEY and CDR2 SMNVEV (reference sequence). V was clipped by 0 bases and J by 5 bases, with 24 bases between them. DNA of the CDR3: TGTGCCAGCAGTTTATCCGCGACTTCGGTGCCGAGAGGCAAAGATACGCAGTATTTT. Translated, it gives CASSLSATSVPRGKDTQYF.

This sequence joins TRBV9 and TRBJ2-1; 7 nucleotides line up with TRBD2. V shed 1 base and J 0 bases; nucleotides not matched to a gene: 4. Per germline, CDR1 SGDLS and CDR2 YYNGEE. The CDR3 has 16 residues. CDR3 amino acids: CASSVMGGSSYNEQFF. The CDR3 DNA is TGTGCCAGCAGCGTAATGGGGGGGAGCTCCTACAATGAGCAGTTCTTC.

The CDR3 here is CASGTSGYTDTQYF. DNA of the CDR3: TGTGCCAGCGGGACTAGCGGCTACACAGATACGCAGTATTTT. This chain joins TRBV7-6 and TRBJ2-3, with 11 bases aligning to TRBD2. V shed 8 bases, J shed 2 bases, and the junction held 3 bases outside the gene matches. The CDR3 covers 14 residues. The germline V gene encodes CDR1 SGHVS and CDR2 FNYEAQ.

This clone has only one observation. This chain connects TRBV6-6 to TRBJ2-7; 11 positions agree with TRBD2. The CDR3 consists of 14 residues. Per germline, CDR1 MNHNY and CDR2 SVGAGI (reference sequence). J lost 2 bases, V lost 4 bases, and 1 base had no gene match. CDR3 amino acids: CASSLTSGTYEQYF. CDR3 nucleotide sequence: TGTGCCAGCAGTTTGACTAGCGGGACCTACGAGCAGTACTTC.

This sequence joins TRBV6-6 and TRBJ2-7; TRBD1 aligns across 8 bases. J was trimmed by 5 bases and V by 7 bases; bases with no gene match: 13. This CDR3 spans 15 amino acids. Germline V gives CDR1 MNHNY, CDR2 SVGAGI (reference sequence). CDR3 nucleotides: TGTGCCAGCATTACCCGGGGCAGGGGGCGGCACGAGCAGTACTTC. This translates into CASITRGRGRHEQYF.

The chain joins TRBV29-1 to TRBJ1-1; TRBD1 matches 7 bases. V shed 6 bases and J 1 base; nucleotides not matched to a gene: 5. Germline CDR1 and CDR2: SQVTM and ANQGSEA. The CDR3 is 13 residues long. As DNA, the CDR3 is TGCAGCGTCCCGGGACAGTCGAACACTGAAGCTTTCTTT. This codes for CSVPGQSNTEAFF.